This is a list of T cell receptor beta chains from one sample in a study of T cells after yellow fever vaccination. MiXCR, run by TCRdb on the 5' RACE reads, gives a single entry per CDR3 protein. The table shows about 580,000 distinct CDR3 sequences, with 17% occurring only once. The material sequenced was PBMCs, taken around 5 days after the first yellow fever vaccination. These receptors came from a man younger than 35 who received the YFV17D yellow fever vaccine. The CDR3 runs from the conserved cysteine through the conserved F or W. Each record gives: CDR3 length, V gene, J gene, CDR3 protein.

13	TRBV20-1	TRBJ2-3	CSARNIGKDTQYF
18	TRBV11-2	TRBJ2-7	CASSPPRDRGSSPYEQYF
15	TRBV7-2	TRBJ2-7	CASSPTGTLSYEQYF
13	TRBV29-1	TRBJ1-1	CSAQLRANTEAFF
16	TRBV5-4	TRBJ2-3	CASSLGRLDGTDTQYF
15	TRBV6-5	TRBJ1-1	CASSYSGQADTEAFF
16	TRBV4-1	TRBJ2-2	CASSQAAGGLSGELFF
12	TRBV30	TRBJ1-1	CAWDEGRTEAFF
13	TRBV5-1	TRBJ1-1	CASSSTNRDEAFF
13	TRBV7-8	TRBJ1-5	CASGQGRNQPQHF
18	TRBV7-2	TRBJ2-3	CASSLALLAGGPTDTQYF
15	TRBV6-1	TRBJ1-2	CASGPRALLLRGYTF
15	TRBV12-3/TRBV12-4	TRBJ1-2	CASSPNRGLHGGYTF
14	TRBV30	TRBJ2-2	CAWSVEGWTGELFF
12	TRBV29-1	TRBJ1-1	CSVEDRATEAFF
15	TRBV7-9	TRBJ2-3	CASSLAGRQSDTQYF
13	TRBV7-9	TRBJ2-5	CASSPPNGETQYF
15	TRBV5-1	TRBJ2-1	CASSLVAGALNEQFF
14	TRBV29-1	TRBJ1-1	CSVRGTTGRAEAFF
14	TRBV6-1	TRBJ2-7	CASAIQGASYEQYF
14	TRBV5-1	TRBJ1-1	CASSSTGVGTEAFF
16	TRBV7-7	TRBJ2-7	CASSPLSGGLTYEQYF
16	TRBV5-1	TRBJ2-4	CASSHGNSGGADIQYF
14	TRBV12-3/TRBV12-4	TRBJ2-1	CASSPWTFYNEQFF
15	TRBV15	TRBJ2-3	CATSVSSGGTDTQYF
16	TRBV4-1	TRBJ2-2	CASSQGLGSNTGELFF
16	TRBV19	TRBJ1-6	CASGTGAPAYNSPLHF
14	TRBV5-1	TRBJ2-5	CASSLERLQETQYF
16	TRBV25-1	TRBJ1-5	CASSEGGQGIDQPQHF
14	TRBV7-2	TRBJ1-5	CASSLGTALGPQHF
15	TRBV21-1	TRBJ2-4	CASSKDRGREDIQYF
14	TRBV7-2	TRBJ1-1	CASSPAGQYREAFF
15	TRBV12-3/TRBV12-4	TRBJ1-4	CASSLAGRESEKLFF
14	TRBV5-1	TRBJ1-1	CASSLGRDRSEAFF
13	TRBV20-1	TRBJ1-2	CSSLGPMEYGYTF
14	TRBV2	TRBJ2-2	CASTGQTNTGELFF
14	TRBV7-3	TRBJ1-1	CASSTPGTGTEAFF
16	TRBV4-3	TRBJ2-3	CASSPISGASGDTQYF
13	TRBV4-3	TRBJ1-1	CASSQDLGGVAFF
12	TRBV5-5	TRBJ2-5	CASSFGGGAQYF
16	TRBV7-2	TRBJ2-3	CASSWDLGGNTDTQYF
16	TRBV9	TRBJ2-3	CASSVLGPGSTDTQYF
16	TRBV10-3	TRBJ1-5	CAISVGRPGGDQPQHF
15	TRBV6-2/TRBV6-3	TRBJ1-5	CASSPGGARNQPQHF
12	TRBV6-5	TRBJ2-3	CASRDGTSTQYF
16	TRBV7-8	TRBJ2-3	CASSSGTGGWLDTQYF
14	TRBV7-2	TRBJ2-1	CASSTRDSYNEQFF
14	TRBV12-3/TRBV12-4	TRBJ2-3	CASRTGRSTDTQYF
16	TRBV6-2/TRBV6-3	TRBJ1-4	CASSYPGQGANEKLFF
15	TRBV7-9	TRBJ1-6	CASSLRGQGWSPLHF
13	TRBV28	TRBJ2-4	CASWDGGADIQYF
15	TRBV6-1	TRBJ1-1	CASAPPGQGDTEAFF
15	TRBV4-1	TRBJ2-4	CASSQSRVAKNIQYF
15	TRBV20-1	TRBJ2-2	CSAQPGQGAPGELFF